This T cell receptor beta chain was sequenced in a study of blood T cell repertoires in COVID-19. Study in general: Specimens from acute and convalescent COVID-19 originated in the United States, Italy and Spain. T cells, B-cell-depleted T cells, or PBMCs supplied cDNA or gDNA.

Per the authors' pipeline: Estimation of nucleated cell counts relied on the amplification of reference gene primers. Repertoires were generated with immunoSEQ multiplex PCR, while TCRdb's copy carries only in-frame clones and drops some. V and J calls and clone size are as listed in that table; D and trimming were resolved from the DNA. The table lists about 130,000 clones, more than 60% of them singletons. Trimming removed 7 bases from V and 2 bases from J, with 15 bases in between. The CDR3 contains 15 residues. In germline, CDR1 is LNHDA, CDR2 SQIVND (reference sequence). This clone was seen only once.

The chain recombines TRBV19 with TRBJ1-5; D is uncertain. The material sequenced was peripheral blood. The source of this sequence is a woman aged 70-85 years with acute or convalescent COVID-19. Here the CDR3 reads CASKFGLRGNQPQHF. The DNA for the CDR3 is TGTGCCAGTAAATTTGGTTTGAGGGGCAATCAGCCCCAGCATTTT.